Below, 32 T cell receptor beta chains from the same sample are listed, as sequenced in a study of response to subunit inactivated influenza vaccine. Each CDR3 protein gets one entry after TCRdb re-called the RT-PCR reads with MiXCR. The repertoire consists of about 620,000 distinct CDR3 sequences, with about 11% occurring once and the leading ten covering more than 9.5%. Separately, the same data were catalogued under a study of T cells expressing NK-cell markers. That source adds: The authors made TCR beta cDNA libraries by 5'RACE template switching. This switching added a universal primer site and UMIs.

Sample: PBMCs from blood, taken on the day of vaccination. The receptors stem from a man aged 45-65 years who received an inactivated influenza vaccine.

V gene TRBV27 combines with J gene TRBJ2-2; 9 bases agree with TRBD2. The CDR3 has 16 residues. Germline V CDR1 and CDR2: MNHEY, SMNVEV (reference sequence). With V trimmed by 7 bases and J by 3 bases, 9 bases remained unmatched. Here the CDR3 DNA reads TGTGCCAGCACCTATGGCGGGAGGGCCCACACCGGGGAGCTGTTTTTT. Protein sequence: CASTYGGRAHTGELFF.

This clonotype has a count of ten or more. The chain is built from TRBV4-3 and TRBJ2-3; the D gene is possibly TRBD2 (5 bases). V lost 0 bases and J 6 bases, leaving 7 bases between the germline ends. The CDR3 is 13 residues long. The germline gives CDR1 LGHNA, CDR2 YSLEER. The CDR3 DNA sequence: TGCGCCAGCAGCCAAGACTCGGGGGATACGCAGTATTTT. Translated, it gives CASSQDSGDTQYF.

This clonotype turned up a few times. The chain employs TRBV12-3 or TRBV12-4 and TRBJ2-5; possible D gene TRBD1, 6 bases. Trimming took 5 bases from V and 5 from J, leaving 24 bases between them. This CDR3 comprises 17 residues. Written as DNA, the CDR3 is TGTGCCAGCAGTAAGGGGGTGGCGGCGGTGTTCGGTGAGACCCAGTACTTC. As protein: CASSKGVAAVFGETQYF.

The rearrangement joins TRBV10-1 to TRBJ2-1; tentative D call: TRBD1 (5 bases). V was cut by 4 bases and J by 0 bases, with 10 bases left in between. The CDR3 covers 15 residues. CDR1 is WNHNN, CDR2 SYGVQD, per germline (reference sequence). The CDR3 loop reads CASSGTPSSYNEQFF. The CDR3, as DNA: TGCGCCAGCAGTGGGACACCGAGCTCCTACAATGAGCAGTTCTTC.

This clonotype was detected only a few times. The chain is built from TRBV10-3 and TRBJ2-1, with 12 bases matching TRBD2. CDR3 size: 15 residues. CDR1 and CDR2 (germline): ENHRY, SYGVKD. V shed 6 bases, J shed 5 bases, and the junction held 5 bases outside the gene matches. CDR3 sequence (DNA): TGTGCCATCAGGGACGGACTAGCGGGGAACAATGAGCAGTTCTTC. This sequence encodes CAIRDGLAGNNEQFF.

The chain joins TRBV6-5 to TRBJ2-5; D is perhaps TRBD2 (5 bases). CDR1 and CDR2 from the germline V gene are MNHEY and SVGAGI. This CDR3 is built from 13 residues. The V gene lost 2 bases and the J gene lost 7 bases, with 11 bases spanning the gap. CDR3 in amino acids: CASSYPGKGTQYF. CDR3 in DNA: TGTGCCAGCAGTTACCCCGGGAAAGGGACCCAGTACTTC.

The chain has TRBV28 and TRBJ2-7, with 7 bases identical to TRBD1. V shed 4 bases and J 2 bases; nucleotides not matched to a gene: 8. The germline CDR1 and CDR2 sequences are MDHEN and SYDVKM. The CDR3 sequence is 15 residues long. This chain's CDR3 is CASSSSGTVPYEQYF. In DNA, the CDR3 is TGTGCCAGCAGTTCATCCGGGACAGTCCCCTACGAGCAGTACTTC. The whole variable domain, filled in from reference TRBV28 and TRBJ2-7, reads DVKVTQSSRYLVKRTGEKVFLECVQDMDHENMFWYRQDPGLGLRLIYFSYDVKMKEKGDIPEGYSVSREKKERFSLILESASTNQTSMYLCASSSSGTVPYEQYFGPGTRLTVT.

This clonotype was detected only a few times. DNA of the CDR3: TGTGCCATCAGTGAAGGGGCGACAGGGGTCGGCGGGGAGCTGTTTTTT. This encodes CAISEGATGVGGELFF. The chain recombines TRBV10-3 with TRBJ2-2; 8 positions agree with TRBD1. The J segment lost 7 bases and the V segment lost 3 bases, leaving 10 bases of the junction unmatched. There are 16 residues in the CDR3. Germline CDR1 is ENHRY and CDR2 is SYGVKD.

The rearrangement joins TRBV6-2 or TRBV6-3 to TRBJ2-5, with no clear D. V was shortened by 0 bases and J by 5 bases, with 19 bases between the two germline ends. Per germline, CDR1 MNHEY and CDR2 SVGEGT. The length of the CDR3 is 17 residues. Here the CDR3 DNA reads TGTGCCAGCAGTTACTCGTTCCTTGGGGTGGTTGAGGAGACCCAGTACTTC. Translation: CASSYSFLGVVEETQYF.

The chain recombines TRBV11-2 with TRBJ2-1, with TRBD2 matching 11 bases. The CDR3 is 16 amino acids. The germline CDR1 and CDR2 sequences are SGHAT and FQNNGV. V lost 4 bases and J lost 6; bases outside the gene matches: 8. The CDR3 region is CASSSNSGGAINEQFF. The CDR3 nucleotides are TGTGCCAGCAGCTCCAATAGCGGGGGGGCCATCAATGAGCAGTTCTTC.

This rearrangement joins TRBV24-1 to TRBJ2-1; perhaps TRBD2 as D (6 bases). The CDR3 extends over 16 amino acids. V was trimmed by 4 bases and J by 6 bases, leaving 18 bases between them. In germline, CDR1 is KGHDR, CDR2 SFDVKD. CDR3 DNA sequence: TGTGCCACCAGTGACCCCGGCGGGGCGGGAAGCAATGAGCAGTTCTTC. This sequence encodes CATSDPGGAGSNEQFF.

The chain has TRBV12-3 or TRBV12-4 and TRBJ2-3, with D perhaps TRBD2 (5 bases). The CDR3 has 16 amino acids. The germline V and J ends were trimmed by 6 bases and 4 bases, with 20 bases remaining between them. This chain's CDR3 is CASSDHPPGLADTQYF. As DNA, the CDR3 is TGTGCCAGCAGCGACCACCCCCCGGGGTTGGCAGATACGCAGTATTTT.

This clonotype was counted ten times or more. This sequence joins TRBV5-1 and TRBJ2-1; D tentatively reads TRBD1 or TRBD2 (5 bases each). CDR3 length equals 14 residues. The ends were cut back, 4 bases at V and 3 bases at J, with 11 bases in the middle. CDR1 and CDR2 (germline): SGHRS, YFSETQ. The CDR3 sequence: CASSGTESYNEQFF. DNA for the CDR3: TGCGCCAGCAGCGGGACCGAGAGCTACAATGAGCAGTTCTTC.

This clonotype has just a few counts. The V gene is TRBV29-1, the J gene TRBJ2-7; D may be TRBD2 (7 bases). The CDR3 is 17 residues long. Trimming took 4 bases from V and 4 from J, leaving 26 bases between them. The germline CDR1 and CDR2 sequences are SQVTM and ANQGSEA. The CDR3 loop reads CSVGGTPGGQLHYEQYF. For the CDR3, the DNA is TGCAGCGTTGGAGGGACCCCGGGAGGACAGCTCCATTACGAGCAGTACTTC.

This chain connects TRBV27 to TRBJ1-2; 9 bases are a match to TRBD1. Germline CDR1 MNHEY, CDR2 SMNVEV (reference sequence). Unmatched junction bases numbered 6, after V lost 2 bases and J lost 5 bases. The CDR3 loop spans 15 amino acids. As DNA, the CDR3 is TGTGCCAGCAGTTTAACAGGGGGCGTTTTGTATGGCTACACCTTC. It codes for CASSLTGGVLYGYTF.

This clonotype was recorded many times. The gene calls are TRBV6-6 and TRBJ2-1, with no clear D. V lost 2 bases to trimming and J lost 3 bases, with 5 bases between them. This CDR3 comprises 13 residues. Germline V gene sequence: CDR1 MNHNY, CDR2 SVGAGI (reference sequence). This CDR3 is CASSYGRYNEQFF. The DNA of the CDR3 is TGTGCCAGCAGTTACGGTCGCTACAATGAGCAGTTCTTC.

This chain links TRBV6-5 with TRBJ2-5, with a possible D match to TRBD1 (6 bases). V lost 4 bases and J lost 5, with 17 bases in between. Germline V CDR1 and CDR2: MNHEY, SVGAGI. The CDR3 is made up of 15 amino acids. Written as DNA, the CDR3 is TGTGCCAGCAGTTTCGGCAGGGGAACGGAGGAGACCCAGTACTTC. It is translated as CASSFGRGTEETQYF.

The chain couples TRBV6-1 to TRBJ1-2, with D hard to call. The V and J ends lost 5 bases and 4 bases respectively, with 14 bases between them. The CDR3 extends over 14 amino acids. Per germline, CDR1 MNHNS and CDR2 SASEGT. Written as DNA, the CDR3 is TGTGCCAGCAGTATTGTTGGAGGGTCCTATGGCTACACCTTC. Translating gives CASSIVGGSYGYTF.

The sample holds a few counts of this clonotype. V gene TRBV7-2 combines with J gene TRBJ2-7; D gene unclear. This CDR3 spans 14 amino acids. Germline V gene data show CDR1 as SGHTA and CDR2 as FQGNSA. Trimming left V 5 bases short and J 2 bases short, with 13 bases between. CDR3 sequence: CASSPDYTTYEQYF. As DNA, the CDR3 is TGTGCCAGCAGCCCTGATTACACCACCTACGAGCAGTACTTC.

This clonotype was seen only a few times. CDR3 bases: TGCAGTGCTAGAAGGCAGGACTATTCACCCCTCCACTTT. Translation gives CSARRQDYSPLHF. V gene TRBV20-1 combines with J gene TRBJ1-6, with unresolved D. Trimming stripped 2 bases from V and 8 bases from J, with 10 bases between. The V gene's germline CDR1 is DFQATT and CDR2 SNEGSKA (reference sequence). The CDR3 has 13 residues.

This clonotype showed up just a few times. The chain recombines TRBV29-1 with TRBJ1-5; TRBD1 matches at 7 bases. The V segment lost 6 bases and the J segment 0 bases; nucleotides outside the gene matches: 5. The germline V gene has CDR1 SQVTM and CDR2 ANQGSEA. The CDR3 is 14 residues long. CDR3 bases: TGCAGCGTCCAAACAGGGGTTAGCAATCAGCCCCAGCATTTT. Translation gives CSVQTGVSNQPQHF.

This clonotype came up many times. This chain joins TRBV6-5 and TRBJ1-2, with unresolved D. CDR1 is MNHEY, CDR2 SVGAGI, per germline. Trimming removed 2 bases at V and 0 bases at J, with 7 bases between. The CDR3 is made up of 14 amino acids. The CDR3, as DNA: TGTGCCAGCAGTTACGGCGGAGCTAACTATGGCTACACCTTC. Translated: CASSYGGANYGYTF.

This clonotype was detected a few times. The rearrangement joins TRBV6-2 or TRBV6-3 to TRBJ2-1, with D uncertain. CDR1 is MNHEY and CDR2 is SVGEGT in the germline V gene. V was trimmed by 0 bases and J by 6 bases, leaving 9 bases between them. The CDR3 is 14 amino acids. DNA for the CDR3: TGTGCCAGCAGTTACTCCGGGCTCACCAATGAGCAGTTCTTC. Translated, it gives CASSYSGLTNEQFF.

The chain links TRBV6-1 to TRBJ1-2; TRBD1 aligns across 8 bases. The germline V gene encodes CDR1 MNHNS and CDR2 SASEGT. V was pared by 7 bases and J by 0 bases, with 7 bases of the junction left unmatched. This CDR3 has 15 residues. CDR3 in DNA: TGTGCCAGCACCGTAAGACAGGGGTCTAACTATGGCTACACCTTC. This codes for CASTVRQGSNYGYTF.

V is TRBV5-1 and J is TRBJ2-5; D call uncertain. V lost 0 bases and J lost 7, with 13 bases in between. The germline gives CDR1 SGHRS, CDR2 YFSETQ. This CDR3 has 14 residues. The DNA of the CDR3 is TGCGCCAGCAGCTTGGACACCCGGGTGGGGACCCAGTACTTC. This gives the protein CASSLDTRVGTQYF.

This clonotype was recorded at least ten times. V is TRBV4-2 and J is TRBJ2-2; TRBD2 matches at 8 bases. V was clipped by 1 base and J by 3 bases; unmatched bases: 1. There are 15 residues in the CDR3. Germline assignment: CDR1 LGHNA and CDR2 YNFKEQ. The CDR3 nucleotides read TGTGCCAGCAGCCAAGCGGGAGGGTACACCGGGGAGCTGTTTTTT. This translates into CASSQAGGYTGELFF.

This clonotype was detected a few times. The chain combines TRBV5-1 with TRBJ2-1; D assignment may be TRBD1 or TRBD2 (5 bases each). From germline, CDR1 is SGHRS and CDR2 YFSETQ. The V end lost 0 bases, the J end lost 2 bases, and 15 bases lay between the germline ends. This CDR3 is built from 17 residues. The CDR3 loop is CASSLGDGLGTYNEQFF. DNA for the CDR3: TGCGCCAGCAGCTTGGGGGACGGGCTAGGTACCTACAATGAGCAGTTCTTC.

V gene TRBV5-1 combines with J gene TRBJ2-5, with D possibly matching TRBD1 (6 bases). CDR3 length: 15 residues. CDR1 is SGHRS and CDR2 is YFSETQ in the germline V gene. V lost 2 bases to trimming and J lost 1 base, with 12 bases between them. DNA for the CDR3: TGCGCCAGCAGCTTCCAGGGGTCACTCCAAGAGACCCAGTACTTC. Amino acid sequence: CASSFQGSLQETQYF.

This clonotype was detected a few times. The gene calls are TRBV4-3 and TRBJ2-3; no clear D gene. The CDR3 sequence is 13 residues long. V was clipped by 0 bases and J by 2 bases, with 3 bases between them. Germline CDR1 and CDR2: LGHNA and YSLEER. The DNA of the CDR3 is TGCGCCAGCAGCCAAGAAGCCACAGATACGCAGTATTTT. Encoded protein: CASSQEATDTQYF.

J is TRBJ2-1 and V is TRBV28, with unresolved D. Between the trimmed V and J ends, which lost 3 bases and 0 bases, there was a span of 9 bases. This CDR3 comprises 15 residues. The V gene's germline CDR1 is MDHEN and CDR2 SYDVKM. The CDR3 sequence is CASSLEKNSYNEQFF. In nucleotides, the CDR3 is TGTGCCAGCAGTTTGGAAAAAAACTCCTACAATGAGCAGTTCTTC.

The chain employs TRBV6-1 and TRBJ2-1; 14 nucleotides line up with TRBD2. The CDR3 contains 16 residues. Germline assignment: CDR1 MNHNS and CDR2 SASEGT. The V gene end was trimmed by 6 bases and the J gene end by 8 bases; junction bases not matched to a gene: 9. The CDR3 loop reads CASSPVGLAGGDEQFF. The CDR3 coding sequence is TGTGCCAGCAGCCCCGTCGGACTAGCGGGAGGCGATGAGCAGTTCTTC.

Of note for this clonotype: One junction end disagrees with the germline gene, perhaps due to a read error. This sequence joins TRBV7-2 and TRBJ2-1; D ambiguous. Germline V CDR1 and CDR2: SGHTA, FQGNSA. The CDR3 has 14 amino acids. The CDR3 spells CASSFGGSFNEQFF. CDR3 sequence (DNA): TGTGCCAGCAGCTTCGGCGGCTCCTTCAATGAGCAGTTCTTC. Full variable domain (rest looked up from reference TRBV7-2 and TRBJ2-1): GAGVSQSPSNKVTEKGKDVELRCDPISGHTALYWYRQSLGQGLEFLIYFQGNSAPDKSGLPSDRFSAERTGGSVSTLTIQRTQQEDSAVYLCASSFGGSFNEQFFGPGTRLTVL.